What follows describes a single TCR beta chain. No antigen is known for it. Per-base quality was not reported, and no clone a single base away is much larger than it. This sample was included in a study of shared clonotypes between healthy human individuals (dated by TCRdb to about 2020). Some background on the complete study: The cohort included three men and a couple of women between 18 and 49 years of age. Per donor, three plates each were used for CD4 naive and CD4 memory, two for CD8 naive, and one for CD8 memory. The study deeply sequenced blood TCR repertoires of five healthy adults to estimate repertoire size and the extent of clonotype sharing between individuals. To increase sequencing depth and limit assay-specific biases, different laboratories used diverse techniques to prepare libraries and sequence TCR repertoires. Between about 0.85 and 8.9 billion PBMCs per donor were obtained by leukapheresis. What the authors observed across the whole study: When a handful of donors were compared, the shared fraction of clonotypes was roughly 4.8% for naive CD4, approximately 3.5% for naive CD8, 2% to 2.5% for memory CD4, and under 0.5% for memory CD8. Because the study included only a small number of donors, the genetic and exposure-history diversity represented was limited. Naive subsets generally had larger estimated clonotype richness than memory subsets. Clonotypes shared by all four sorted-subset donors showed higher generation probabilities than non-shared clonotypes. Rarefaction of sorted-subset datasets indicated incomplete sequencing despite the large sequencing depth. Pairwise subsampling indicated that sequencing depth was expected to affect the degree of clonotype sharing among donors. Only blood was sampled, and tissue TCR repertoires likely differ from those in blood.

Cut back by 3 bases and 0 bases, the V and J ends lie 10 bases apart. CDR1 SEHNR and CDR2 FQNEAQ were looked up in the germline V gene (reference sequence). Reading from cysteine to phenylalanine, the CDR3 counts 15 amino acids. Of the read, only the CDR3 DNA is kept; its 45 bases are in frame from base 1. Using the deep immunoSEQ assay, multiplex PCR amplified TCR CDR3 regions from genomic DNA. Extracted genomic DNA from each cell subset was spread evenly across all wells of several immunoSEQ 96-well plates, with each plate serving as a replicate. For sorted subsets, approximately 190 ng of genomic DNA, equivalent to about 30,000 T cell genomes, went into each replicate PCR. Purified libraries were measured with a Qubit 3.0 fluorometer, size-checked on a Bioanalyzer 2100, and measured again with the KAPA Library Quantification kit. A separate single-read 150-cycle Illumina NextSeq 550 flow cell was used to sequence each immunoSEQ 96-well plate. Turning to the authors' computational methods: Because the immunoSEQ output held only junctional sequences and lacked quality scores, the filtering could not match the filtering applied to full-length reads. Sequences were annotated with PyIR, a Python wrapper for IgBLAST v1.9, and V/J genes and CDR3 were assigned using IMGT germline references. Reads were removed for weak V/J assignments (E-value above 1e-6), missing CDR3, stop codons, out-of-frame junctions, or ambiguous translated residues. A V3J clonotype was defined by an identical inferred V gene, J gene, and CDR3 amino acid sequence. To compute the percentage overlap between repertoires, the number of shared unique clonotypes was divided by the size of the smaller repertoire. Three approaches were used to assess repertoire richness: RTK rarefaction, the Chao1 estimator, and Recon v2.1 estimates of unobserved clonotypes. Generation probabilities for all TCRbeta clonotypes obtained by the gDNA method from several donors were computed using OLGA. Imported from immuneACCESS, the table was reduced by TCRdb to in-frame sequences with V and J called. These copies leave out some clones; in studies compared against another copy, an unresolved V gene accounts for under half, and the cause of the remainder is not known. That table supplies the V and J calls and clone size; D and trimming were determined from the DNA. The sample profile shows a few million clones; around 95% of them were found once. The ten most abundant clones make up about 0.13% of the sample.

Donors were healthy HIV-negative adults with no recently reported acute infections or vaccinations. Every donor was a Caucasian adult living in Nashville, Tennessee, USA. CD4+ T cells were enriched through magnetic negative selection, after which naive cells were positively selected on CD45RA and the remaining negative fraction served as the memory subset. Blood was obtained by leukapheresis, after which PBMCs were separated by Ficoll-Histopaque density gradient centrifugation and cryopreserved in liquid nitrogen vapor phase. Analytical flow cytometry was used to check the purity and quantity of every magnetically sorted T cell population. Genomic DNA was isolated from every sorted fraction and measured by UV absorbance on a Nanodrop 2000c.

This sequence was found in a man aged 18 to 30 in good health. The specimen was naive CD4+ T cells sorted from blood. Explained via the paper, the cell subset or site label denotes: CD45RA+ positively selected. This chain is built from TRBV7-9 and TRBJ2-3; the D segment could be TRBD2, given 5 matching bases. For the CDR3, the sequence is CASSFGEASTDTQYF. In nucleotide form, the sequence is TGTGCCAGCAGCTTCGGGGAAGCTAGCACAGATACGCAGTATTTT.